The TCR beta chain under discussion was sequenced for a study of cytomegalovirus exposure and HLA in healthy donors. Healthy bone marrow donors made up the donor group. Notes on this clone: Antigen specificity is unknown.

Germline loops: CDR1 LNHDA, CDR2 SQIVND (reference sequence). The CDR3 spans 17 residues. Trimming removed 1 base from V and 11 bases from J, with 21 bases in between. Study results and caveats: In a later analysis, an Asian-associated ancestry cluster reportedly showed fewer N-insertions than the approximately 610-donor mean. Only CMV serostatus was available as immune exposure information. According to an earlier analysis, most TCR beta V segments yielded productive rearrangements about 87% or about 30% of the time.

The PCR used 60 Vbeta and 13 Jbeta primers. The table came from immunoSEQ multiplex PCR; TCRdb's copy has only in-frame clones and leaves some out. The sample has over 65,000 clones, approximately 71% seen once. The source of this sequence is a middle-aged woman in good health and CMV-seronegative. Sequencing input: PBMCs. V and J are TRBV19 and TRBJ1-6, with a possible D match to TRBD1 (5 bases). CDR3 loop: CASSIGPGGALGTPLHF. CDR3 coding DNA: TGTGCCAGTAGTATAGGGCCCGGTGGGGCCTTGGGGACACCCCTCCACTTT.